Sequencing of this T cell receptor (beta chain) was carried out in a study of CD8+CD57+ T cells in acquired aplastic anemia. Investigators profiled TCR beta VDJ and CDR3 from genomic DNA template. TCRdb re-called the reads through MiXCR, storing one row per CDR3 protein. The sample carries some 200,000 distinct CDR3 sequences, around 32% recorded once. Germline CDR1 and CDR2: MNHEY and SVGEGT. The CDR3 runs to 16 residues. This clonotype was observed once. At one end, the junction sequence differs from germline, possibly due to a read error. V gene TRBV6-2 or TRBV6-3 combines with J gene TRBJ1-2; 7 nucleotides line up with TRBD1. Sequenced material: sorted CD4+, CD8+, or CD8+CD57+ T cells (not recorded which) from PBMCs. The TCR comes from a human donor in good health, serving as a control. CDR3 in amino acids: CSSSYPMIGGFYGYTF. As DNA, the CDR3 is TGTTCCAGCAGTTACCCCATGATAGGGGGCTTCTATGGCTACACCTTC.